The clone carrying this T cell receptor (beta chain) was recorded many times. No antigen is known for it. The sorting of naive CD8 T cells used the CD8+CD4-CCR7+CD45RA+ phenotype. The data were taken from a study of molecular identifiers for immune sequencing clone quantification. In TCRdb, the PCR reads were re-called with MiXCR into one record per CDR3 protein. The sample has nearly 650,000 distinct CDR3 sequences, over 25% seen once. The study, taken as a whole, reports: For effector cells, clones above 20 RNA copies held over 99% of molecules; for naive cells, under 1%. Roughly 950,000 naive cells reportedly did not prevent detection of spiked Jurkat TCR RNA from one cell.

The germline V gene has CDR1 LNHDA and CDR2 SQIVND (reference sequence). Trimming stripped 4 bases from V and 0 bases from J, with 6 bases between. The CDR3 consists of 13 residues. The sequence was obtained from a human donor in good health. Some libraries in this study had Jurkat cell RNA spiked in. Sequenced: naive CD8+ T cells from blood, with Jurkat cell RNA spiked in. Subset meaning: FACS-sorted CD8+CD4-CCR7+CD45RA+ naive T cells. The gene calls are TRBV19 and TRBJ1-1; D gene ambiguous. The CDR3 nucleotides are TGTGCCAGTAGTAACACACTGAACACTGAAGCTTTCTTT. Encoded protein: CASSNTLNTEAFF.